The entry below gives a single T cell receptor beta chain sequence along with its context. Trimming cost V 2 bases and J 3 bases; bases outside gene matches: 3. The CDR3 loop spans 15 amino acids. Germline V gene sequence: CDR1 KGHSH, CDR2 LQKENI. In the authors' workflow: For nucleated cells, counts were estimated from reference gene primer amplification. The data were produced by immunoSEQ multiplex PCR, yet TCRdb's version contains in-frame clones alone and is incomplete. The V and J calls and the clone size are those of that table, but D and trimming were determined from the DNA. In the table there are hundreds of thousands of clones, 85% to 90% of which are singletons. This record comes from a study of blood T cell repertoires in COVID-19. Study as a whole: Material from acute and convalescent COVID-19 was sourced from the United States, Italy and Spain. PBMCs, B-cell-depleted T cells, or T cells provided the cDNA or gDNA that made up the material.

Sequenced material: peripheral blood. This clonotype originated in a woman aged 35 to 49 who had recovered from COVID-19. This chain links TRBV18 with TRBJ2-7; 11 bases line up with TRBD2. The CDR3: CASSPGTSGNYEQYF. In nucleotides, the CDR3 is TGTGCCAGCTCACCAGGGACTAGCGGAAACTACGAGCAGTACTTC.